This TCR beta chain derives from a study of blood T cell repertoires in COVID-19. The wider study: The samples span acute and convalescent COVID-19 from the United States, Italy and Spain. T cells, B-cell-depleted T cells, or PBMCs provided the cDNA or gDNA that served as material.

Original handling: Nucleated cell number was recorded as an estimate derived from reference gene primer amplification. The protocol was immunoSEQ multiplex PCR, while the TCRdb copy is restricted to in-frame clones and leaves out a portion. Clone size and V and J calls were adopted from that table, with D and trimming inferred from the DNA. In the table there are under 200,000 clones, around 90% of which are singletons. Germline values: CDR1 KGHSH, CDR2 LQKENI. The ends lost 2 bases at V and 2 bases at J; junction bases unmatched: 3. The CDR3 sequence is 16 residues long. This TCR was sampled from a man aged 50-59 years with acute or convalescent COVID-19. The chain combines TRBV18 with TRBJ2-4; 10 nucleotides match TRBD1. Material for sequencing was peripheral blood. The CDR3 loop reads CASSPWDRGPKNIQYF. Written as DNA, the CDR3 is TGTGCCAGCTCACCATGGGACAGGGGACCCAAAAACATTCAGTACTTC.